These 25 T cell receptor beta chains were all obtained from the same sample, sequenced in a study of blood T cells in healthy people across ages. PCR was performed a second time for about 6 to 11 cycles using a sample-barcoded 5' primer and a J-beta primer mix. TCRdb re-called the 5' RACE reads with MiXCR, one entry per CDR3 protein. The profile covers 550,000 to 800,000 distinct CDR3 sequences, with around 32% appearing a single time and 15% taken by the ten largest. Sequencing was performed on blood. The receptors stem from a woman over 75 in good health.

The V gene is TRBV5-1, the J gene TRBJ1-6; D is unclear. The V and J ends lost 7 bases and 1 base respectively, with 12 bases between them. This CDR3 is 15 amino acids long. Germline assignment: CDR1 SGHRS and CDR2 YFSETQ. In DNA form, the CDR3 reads TGCGCCAGCCAAGTCGATACGTCCTATAATTCACCCCTCCACTTT. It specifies CASQVDTSYNSPLHF.

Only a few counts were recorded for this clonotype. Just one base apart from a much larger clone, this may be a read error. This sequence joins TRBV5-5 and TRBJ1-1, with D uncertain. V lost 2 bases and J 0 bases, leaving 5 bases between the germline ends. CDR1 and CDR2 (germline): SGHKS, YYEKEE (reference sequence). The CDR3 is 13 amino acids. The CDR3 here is CASSFTVNTEAFF. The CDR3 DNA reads TGTGCCAGCAGCTTTACAGTGAACACTGAAGCTTTCTTT.

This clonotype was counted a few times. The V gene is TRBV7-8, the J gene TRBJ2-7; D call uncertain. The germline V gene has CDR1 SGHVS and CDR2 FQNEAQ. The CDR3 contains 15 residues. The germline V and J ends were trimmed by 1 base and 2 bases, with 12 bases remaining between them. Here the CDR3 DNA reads TGTGCCAGCAGCTTAGACGGCTATCCCGCCTACGAGCAGTACTTC. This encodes CASSLDGYPAYEQYF.

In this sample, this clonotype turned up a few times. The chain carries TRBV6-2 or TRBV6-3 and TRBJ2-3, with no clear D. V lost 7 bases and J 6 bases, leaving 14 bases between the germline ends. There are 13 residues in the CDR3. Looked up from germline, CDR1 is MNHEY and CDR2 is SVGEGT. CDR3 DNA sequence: TGTGCCAGCAACCTTGAGGCAAGGGATACGCAGTATTTT. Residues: CASNLEARDTQYF.

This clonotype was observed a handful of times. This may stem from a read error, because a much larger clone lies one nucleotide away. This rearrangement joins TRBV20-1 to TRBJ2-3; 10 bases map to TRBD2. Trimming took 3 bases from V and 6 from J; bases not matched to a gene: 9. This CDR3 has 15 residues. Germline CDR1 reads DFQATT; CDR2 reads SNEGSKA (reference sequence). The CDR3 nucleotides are TGCAGTGCTAGGGGAGTAGCGGGGGGAGGGGATACGCAGTATTTT. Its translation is CSARGVAGGGDTQYF.

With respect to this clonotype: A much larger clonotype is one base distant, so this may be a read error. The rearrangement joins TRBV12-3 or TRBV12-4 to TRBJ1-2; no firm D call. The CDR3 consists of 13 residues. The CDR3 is CVSSLAWVGGYTF. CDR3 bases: TGTGTCAGCAGTTTAGCGTGGGTTGGCGGCTACACCTTC.

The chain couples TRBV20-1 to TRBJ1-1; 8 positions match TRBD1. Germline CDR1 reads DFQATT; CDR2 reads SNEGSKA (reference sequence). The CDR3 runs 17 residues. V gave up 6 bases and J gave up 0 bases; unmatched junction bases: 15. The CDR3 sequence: CSAPSVTGVKLNTEAFF. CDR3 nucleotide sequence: TGCAGTGCGCCCTCCGTGACAGGGGTTAAATTGAACACTGAAGCTTTCTTT.

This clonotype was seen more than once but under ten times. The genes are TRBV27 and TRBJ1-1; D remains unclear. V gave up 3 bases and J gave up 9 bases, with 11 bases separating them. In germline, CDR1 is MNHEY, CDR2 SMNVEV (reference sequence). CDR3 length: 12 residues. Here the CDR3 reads CASSFLGEKAFF. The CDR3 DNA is TGTGCCAGCAGTTTCCTCGGCGAAAAAGCTTTCTTT.

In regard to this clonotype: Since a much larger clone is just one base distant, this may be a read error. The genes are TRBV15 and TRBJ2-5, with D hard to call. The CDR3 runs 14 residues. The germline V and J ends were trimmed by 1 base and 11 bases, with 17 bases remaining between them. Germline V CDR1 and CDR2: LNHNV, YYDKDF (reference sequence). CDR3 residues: CATSRGRSLNEQYF. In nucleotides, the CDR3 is TGTGCCACCAGCAGAGGACGTTCGTTAAATGAGCAGTACTTC.

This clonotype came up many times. CDR3 sequence reads: CASCPPGQTTPGANVLTF. In DNA form, the CDR3 reads TGTGCCAGCTGCCCCCCGGGGCAGACAACGCCTGGGGCCAACGTCCTGACTTTC. The genes are TRBV6-1 and TRBJ2-6, with D perhaps given as TRBD1 or TRBD2 (5 bases each). Trimming stripped 8 bases from V and 2 bases from J, with 22 bases between. Germline V gene sequence: CDR1 MNHNS, CDR2 SASEGT. The CDR3 runs 18 residues.

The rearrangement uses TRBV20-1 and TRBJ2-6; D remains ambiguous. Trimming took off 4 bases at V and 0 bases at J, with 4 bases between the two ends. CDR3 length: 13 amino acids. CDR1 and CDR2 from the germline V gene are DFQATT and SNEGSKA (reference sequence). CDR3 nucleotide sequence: TGCAGTGCTAAGCTCTCTGGGGCCAACGTCCTGACTTTC. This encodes CSAKLSGANVLTF.

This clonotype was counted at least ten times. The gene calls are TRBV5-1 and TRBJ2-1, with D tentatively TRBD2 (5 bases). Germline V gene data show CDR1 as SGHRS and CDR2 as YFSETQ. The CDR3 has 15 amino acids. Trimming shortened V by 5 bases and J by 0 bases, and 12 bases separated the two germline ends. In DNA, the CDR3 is TGCGCCAGCAGTATTTCCGGGAACTCCTACAATGAGCAGTTCTTC. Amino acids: CASSISGNSYNEQFF.

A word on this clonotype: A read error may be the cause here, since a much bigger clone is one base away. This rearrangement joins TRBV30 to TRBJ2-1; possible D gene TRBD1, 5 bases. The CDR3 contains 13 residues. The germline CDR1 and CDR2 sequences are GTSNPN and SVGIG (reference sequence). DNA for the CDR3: TGTGCCTGGAGTGTAAGGGGTCGGAATGGGCAGTTCTTC. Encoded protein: CAWSVRGRNGQFF.

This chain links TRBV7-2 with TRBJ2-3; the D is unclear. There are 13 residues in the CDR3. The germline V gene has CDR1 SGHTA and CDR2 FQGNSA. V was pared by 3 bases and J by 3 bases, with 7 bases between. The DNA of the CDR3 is TGTGCCAGCAGCTTTATTGGGACAGATACGCAGTATTTT. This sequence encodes CASSFIGTDTQYF.

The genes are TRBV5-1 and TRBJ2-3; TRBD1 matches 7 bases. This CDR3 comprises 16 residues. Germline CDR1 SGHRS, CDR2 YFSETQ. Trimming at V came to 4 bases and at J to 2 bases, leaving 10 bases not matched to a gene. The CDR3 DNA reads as TGCGCCAGCAGCAGACACAGGGGATCCGACACAGATACGCAGTATTTT. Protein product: CASSRHRGSDTDTQYF.

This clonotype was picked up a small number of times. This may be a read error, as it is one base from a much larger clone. CDR3 region: CASVAGGRTDTQYF. CDR3 DNA: TGTGCCAGCGTAGCGGGGGGTCGCACAGATACGCAGTATTTT. This rearrangement joins TRBV6-1 to TRBJ2-3; 10 bases are shared with TRBD2. The V segment lost 8 bases and the J segment 1 base; nucleotides outside the gene matches: 3. The germline V gene encodes CDR1 MNHNS and CDR2 SASEGT. The CDR3 is made up of 14 amino acids.

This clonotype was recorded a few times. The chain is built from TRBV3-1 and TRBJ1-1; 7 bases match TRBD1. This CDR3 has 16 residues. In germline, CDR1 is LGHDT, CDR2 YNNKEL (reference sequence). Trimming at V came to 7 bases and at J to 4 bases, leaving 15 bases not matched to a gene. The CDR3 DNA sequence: TGTGCCAGCACCCCTAACAGGGGTATGGGGAGCACTGAAGCTTTCTTT. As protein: CASTPNRGMGSTEAFF.

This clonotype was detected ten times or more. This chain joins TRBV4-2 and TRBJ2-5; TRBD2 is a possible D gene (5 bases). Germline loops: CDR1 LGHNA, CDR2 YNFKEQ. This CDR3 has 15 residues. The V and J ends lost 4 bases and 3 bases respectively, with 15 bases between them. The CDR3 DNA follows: TGTGCCAGCAGCCCCACCGGCTGGGGAGAAGAGACCCAGTACTTC. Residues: CASSPTGWGEETQYF.

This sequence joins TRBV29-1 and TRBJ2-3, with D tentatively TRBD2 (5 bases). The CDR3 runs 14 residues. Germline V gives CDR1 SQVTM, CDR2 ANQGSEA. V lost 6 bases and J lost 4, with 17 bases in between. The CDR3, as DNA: TGCAGCGTGGCCCAGGAGGCGTTGGCAGATACGCAGTATTTT. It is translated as CSVAQEALADTQYF.

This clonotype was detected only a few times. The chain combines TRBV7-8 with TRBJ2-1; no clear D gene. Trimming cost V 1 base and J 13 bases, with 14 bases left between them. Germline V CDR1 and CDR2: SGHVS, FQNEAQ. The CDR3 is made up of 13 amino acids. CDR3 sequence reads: CASSLGFQETQFF. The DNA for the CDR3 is TGTGCCAGCAGCTTAGGATTTCAGGAGACCCAGTTCTTC. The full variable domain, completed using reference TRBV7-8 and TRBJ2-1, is GAGVSQSPRYKVAKRGQDVALRCDPISGHVSLFWYQQALGQGPEFLTYFQNEAQLDKSGLPSDRFFAERPEGSVSTLKIQRTQQEDSAVYLCASSLGFQETQFFGPGTRLTVL.

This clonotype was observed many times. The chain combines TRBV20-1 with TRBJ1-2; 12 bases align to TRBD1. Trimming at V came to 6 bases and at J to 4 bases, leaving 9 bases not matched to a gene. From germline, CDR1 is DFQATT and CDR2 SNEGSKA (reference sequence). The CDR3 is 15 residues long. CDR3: CSATFGTGGTYGYTF. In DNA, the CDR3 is TGCAGTGCAACCTTCGGGACAGGGGGCACCTATGGCTACACCTTC.

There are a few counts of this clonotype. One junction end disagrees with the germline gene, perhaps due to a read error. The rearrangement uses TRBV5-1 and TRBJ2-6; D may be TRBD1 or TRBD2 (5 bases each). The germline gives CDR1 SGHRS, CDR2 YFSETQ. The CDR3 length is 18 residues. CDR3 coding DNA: TGCGCCAGCAGCTACGACCCGGGACCGGGCTCTGGGGCCAACGTCCGGACTTTC. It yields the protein CASSYDPGPGSGANVRTF.

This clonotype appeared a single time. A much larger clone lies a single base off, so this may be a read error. DNA of the CDR3: TGTGCCAGCAGCCAACCCGGGACACCAGTTTACGGGCAGTACTTC. As protein: CASSQPGTPVYGQYF. The chain employs TRBV7-2 and TRBJ2-7, with D possibly TRBD1 on 6 matching bases. The germline V gene has CDR1 SGHTA and CDR2 FQGNSA. CDR3 length: 15 residues.

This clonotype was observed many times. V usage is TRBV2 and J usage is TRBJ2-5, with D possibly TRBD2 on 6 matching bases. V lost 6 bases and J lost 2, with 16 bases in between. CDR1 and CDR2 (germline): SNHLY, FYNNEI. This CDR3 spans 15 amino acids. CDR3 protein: CASRGTGVQQETQYF. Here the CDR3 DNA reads TGTGCCAGCAGGGGCACGGGGGTTCAGCAAGAGACCCAGTACTTC.

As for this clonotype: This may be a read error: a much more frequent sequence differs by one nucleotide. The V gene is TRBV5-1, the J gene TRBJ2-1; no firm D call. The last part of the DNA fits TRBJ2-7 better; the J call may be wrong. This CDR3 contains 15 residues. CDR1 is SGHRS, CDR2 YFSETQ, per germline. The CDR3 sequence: CASSSVSSSYNEQYF. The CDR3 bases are TGCGCCAGCAGCTCCGTTTCGAGCTCCTACAATGAGCAGTACTTC.